This T cell receptor (beta chain) derives from a study of early T cells in non-severe SARS-CoV-2 infection. Study as a whole: Unsorted whole blood bulk RNA was sequenced, with unpaired chains.

cDNA molecules, individually, were tagged with unique molecular identifiers. Each CDR3 protein is one row after TCRdb ran MiXCR on the 5' RACE reads. The data hold about 60,000 distinct CDR3 sequences, with 12% observed a single time. A note on this clonotype: Antigen unknown.

Overall study findings and caveats: VDJdb matching, biased toward anti-spike CD8 responses, missed private and CD4 specificities.

From germline, CDR1 is SGHRS and CDR2 YFSETQ. The V end lost 4 bases, the J end lost 0 bases, and 3 bases lay between the germline ends. There are 12 residues in the CDR3. The TCR was taken from an adult who was a healthcare worker with PCR-confirmed SARS-CoV-2 infection or an uninfected control (not recorded which). The rearrangement joins TRBV5-1 to TRBJ2-3; D not resolved. The sequencing sample was made of whole blood. The CDR3 DNA reads as TGCGCCAGCAGCGCCAGCACAGATACGCAGTATTTT. Translated, it gives CASSASTDTQYF.